This T cell receptor beta chain originates from a study of T cell responses to AZD1222 COVID-19 vaccine. Study context: Second-dose groups at about 4 or about 12 weeks were pooled.

Germline CDR1 reads SGHNT; CDR2 reads YYREEE (reference sequence). The CDR3 contains 14 residues. V lost 3 bases, J lost 1 base, and 10 bases lay in between. Only in-frame clones appear in the TCRdb table, and some are missing; sequencing was by immunoSEQ multiplex PCR. The sample holds 95,000 to 150,000 clones; about nine tenths are singletons and the top ten take around 15%. The J gene is TRBJ2-5, the V gene TRBV5-4; a weak D match, TRBD2 (6 bases). The sample in question was peripheral blood, obtained on day 0 of AZD1222 vaccination. The clonotype comes from an adult in good health. This CDR3 reads CASSSGLSQETQYF. In DNA, the CDR3 is TGTGCCAGCAGCTCGGGACTTTCCCAAGAGACCCAGTACTTC.